These 3 T cell receptor beta chains were sequenced from one sample in a study of cytomegalovirus exposure and HLA in healthy donors. A multiplex PCR was run with 60 Vbeta primers and 13 Jbeta primers. The method was immunoSEQ multiplex PCR; TCRdb's version includes in-frame clones alone and lacks a portion of them. This sample yields approximately 140,000 clones, of which roughly four fifths are seen a single time; 1% to 1.5% belongs to the top ten. Material for sequencing was PBMCs. The receptor set was obtained from a woman aged 40 to 55 in good health and CMV-seronegative.

This sequence joins TRBV27 and TRBJ2-7; 10 bases are shared with TRBD2. The length of the CDR3 is 16 residues. From germline, CDR1 is MNHEY and CDR2 SMNVEV (reference sequence). V lost 3 bases, J lost 2 bases, and 7 bases stayed unmatched. The CDR3 nucleotides read TGTGCCAGCAGTTTGTCCGGACTAGCGGCGACCTACGAGCAGTACGTC. This translates into CASSLSGLAATYEQYV.

This clone was observed once. This chain links TRBV7-9 with TRBJ2-1; 12 bases align to TRBD2. This CDR3 contains 18 residues. CDR1 is SEHNR and CDR2 is FQNEAQ in the germline V gene (reference sequence). V shed 1 base, J shed 7 bases, and the junction held 11 bases outside the gene matches. CDR3 sequence reads: CASSLVTGLAGFGNEQFF. As DNA, the CDR3 is TGTGCCAGCAGCTTAGTAACCGGACTAGCGGGGTTTGGTAATGAGCAGTTCTTC.

The V and J genes are TRBV13 and TRBJ2-1, with D unresolved. Deletions cut 5 bases from V and 7 bases from J, with 9 bases between. The CDR3 runs to 12 residues. From germline, CDR1 is PRHDT and CDR2 FYEKMQ (reference sequence). This CDR3 is CASSPSVNEQFF. CDR3 bases: TGTGCCAGCAGCCCTAGTGTGAATGAGCAGTTCTTC.